The 2 T cell receptor beta chains below were found in one sample sequenced in a study of post-analysis software for immune sequencing data. Study conclusions and caveats: The five TRBV segments detected at higher frequency in patients than in controls included TRBV5-6, TRBV5-1 and TRBV20-1.

These receptors' antigens are unknown. Prepared TCR beta cDNA libraries contained unique molecular identifiers. TCRdb reanalysed the PCR reads using MiXCR and keeps one entry per CDR3 protein. Of fewer than 550,000 distinct CDR3 sequences in the sample, 34% were seen once. The sequenced sample consisted of blood. All receptors derive from a girl between 2 and 17 years old with multiple sclerosis.

This chain uses TRBV5-1 with TRBJ1-1; 7 nucleotides line up with TRBD1. The length of the CDR3 is 13 residues. V lost 3 bases and J lost 5; bases outside the gene matches: 4. The germline V gene encodes CDR1 SGHRS and CDR2 YFSETQ. CDR3 nucleotides: TGCGCCAGCAGCTATCAGGGGGAAACTGAAGCTTTCTTT. Its translation: CASSYQGETEAFF.

This clonotype was counted between two and nine times. The chain carries TRBV6-2 or TRBV6-3 and TRBJ2-7; 9 bases are a match to TRBD1. CDR3 size: 15 residues. Germline CDR1 is MNHEY and CDR2 is SVGEGT. V gave up 6 bases and J gave up 5 bases; unmatched junction bases: 11. The CDR3 coding sequence is TGTGCCAGCAGGCCACTGGGACAGGGAGGCGACGAGCAGTACTTC. As protein: CASRPLGQGGDEQYF.